Listed here are 17 T cell receptor beta chains from one sample, sequenced in a study of Ad26.COV2.S vaccination and SARS-CoV-2 variants. Here immunoSEQ multiplex PCR was the method, and the copy in TCRdb shows in-frame clones only, minus some. The sample consists of around 140,000 clones, just over 85% of them appearing once. The starting material was peripheral blood, obtained after recovery from COVID-19. Source of these receptors: a human donor who had recovered from COVID-19.

V is TRBV4-3 and J is TRBJ1-3; D is unclear. The CDR3 covers 16 residues. The germline V gene encodes CDR1 LGHNA and CDR2 YSLEER. Trimming shortened V by 0 bases and J by 1 base, and 10 bases separated the two germline ends. The CDR3 nucleotides are TGCGCCAGCAGCCAAGACCCCAGGTCGTCTGGAAACACCATATATTTT. This encodes CASSQDPRSSGNTIYF.

The genes are TRBV5-1 and TRBJ2-1; D is perhaps TRBD2 (5 bases). The CDR3 totals 15 residues. V lost 4 bases, J lost 5 bases, and 16 bases lay in between. Germline values: CDR1 SGHRS, CDR2 YFSETQ. CDR3 bases: TGCGCCAGCAGCCCCGACAACAAAGCGGACAATGAGCAGTTCTTC. This codes for CASSPDNKADNEQFF.

This chain connects TRBV6-5 to TRBJ2-7, with TRBD2 identical over 7 bases. CDR3 length: 15 amino acids. With V trimmed by 0 bases and J by 5 bases, 7 bases remained unmatched. The germline CDR1 and CDR2 sequences are MNHEY and SVGAGI. In DNA, the CDR3 is TGTGCCAGCAGTTACTCGAGCGGGGTGGTCCACGAGCAGTACTTC. Amino acid sequence: CASSYSSGVVHEQYF.

This clone was recorded once. The chain combines TRBV19 with TRBJ2-7; 7 bases match TRBD1. V was clipped by 7 bases and J by 3 bases; unmatched bases: 9. The CDR3 spans 14 residues. Germline V gene sequence: CDR1 LNHDA, CDR2 SQIVND (reference sequence). The CDR3 is CASKQGSGDYEQYF. CDR3 bases: TGTGCCAGTAAACAGGGGAGTGGGGACTACGAGCAGTACTTC.

The chain is built from TRBV30 and TRBJ2-3; D not certain. Trimming took 0 bases from V and 5 from J, leaving 12 bases between them. CDR3 length: 14 residues. The V gene's germline CDR1 is GTSNPN and CDR2 SVGIG (reference sequence). The CDR3 sequence is CAWSVPSTLDTQYF. The CDR3 DNA sequence: TGTGCCTGGAGTGTACCTAGTACTCTAGATACGCAGTATTTT.

This clone was observed at least ten times. The chain has TRBV2 and TRBJ1-1; a possible D gene is TRBD1 (5 bases). The CDR3 loop spans 12 amino acids. From germline, CDR1 is SNHLY and CDR2 FYNNEI. The V and J ends lost 4 bases and 8 bases respectively, with 11 bases between them. The CDR3 here is CASSVITGEAFF. In DNA form, the CDR3 reads TGTGCCAGCAGTGTTATCACAGGCGAAGCTTTCTTT. The entire variable domain, with the rest obtained from reference TRBV2 and TRBJ1-1, is as follows: EPEVTQTPSHQVTQMGQEVILRCVPISNHLYFYWYRQILGQKVEFLVSFYNNEISEKSEIFDDQFSVERPDGSNFTLKIRSTKLEDSAMYFCASSVITGEAFFGQGTRLTVV.

The J gene is TRBJ2-7, the V gene TRBV12-3 or TRBV12-4; weak D call: TRBD2 (5 bases). The CDR3 extends over 12 amino acids. Trimming shortened V by 4 bases and J by 3 bases, and 7 bases separated the two germline ends. The CDR3 DNA reads as TGTGCCAGCAGTTCCGCGGGCTACGAGCAGTACTTC. Amino acids: CASSSAGYEQYF.

The J gene is TRBJ1-1, the V gene TRBV5-6; 8 nucleotides agree with TRBD1. The CDR3 contains 15 residues. Germline CDR1 reads SGHDT; CDR2 reads YYEEEE. J was trimmed by 3 bases and V by 0 bases; bases with no gene match: 4. In nucleotides, the CDR3 is TGTGCCAGCAGCTTGGTGAGGACAGGGTACACTGAAGCTTTCTTT. Its translation: CASSLVRTGYTEAFF.

This chain joins TRBV19 and TRBJ1-6; D ambiguous. CDR3 size: 14 residues. Trimming left V 7 bases short and J 7 bases short, with 14 bases between. Germline CDR1 LNHDA, CDR2 SQIVND (reference sequence). This CDR3 is CASTPGRGNSPLHF. The CDR3 DNA is TGTGCCAGTACCCCGGGTCGGGGAAATTCACCCCTCCACTTT.

The chain employs TRBV13 and TRBJ1-1; no firm D call. CDR3 length equals 14 residues. Germline V gives CDR1 PRHDT, CDR2 FYEKMQ (reference sequence). V lost 5 bases to trimming and J lost 1 base, with 11 bases between them. CDR3 sequence reads: CASSLTTRNTEAFF. The CDR3 DNA reads TGTGCCAGCAGCCTCACAACGAGGAACACTGAAGCTTTCTTT.

The gene calls are TRBV9 and TRBJ2-2; D possibly corresponds to TRBD2 (5 bases). CDR1 SGDLS and CDR2 YYNGEE come from the germline V gene. V was trimmed by 0 bases and J by 4 bases, leaving 10 bases between them. The CDR3 contains 15 residues. The CDR3 sequence is CASSVEVGSTGELFF. The CDR3 coding sequence is TGTGCCAGCAGCGTAGAAGTAGGGAGCACCGGGGAGCTGTTTTTT. The full variable domain, completed using reference TRBV9 and TRBJ2-2, is DSGVTQTPKHLITATGQRVTLRCSPRSGDLSVYWYQQSLDQGLQFLIQYYNGEERAKGNILERFSAQQFPDLHSELNLSSLELGDSALYFCASSVEVGSTGELFFGEGSRLTVL.

J is TRBJ2-3 and V is TRBV2, with 8 bases lining up with TRBD2. Germline CDR1 and CDR2: SNHLY and FYNNEI. The CDR3 has 13 amino acids. V shed 6 bases, J shed 6 bases, and the junction held 5 bases outside the gene matches. CDR3 amino acids: CASSRGGLDTQYF. In DNA form, the CDR3 reads TGTGCCAGCAGCCGGGGGGGGCTGGATACGCAGTATTTT.

V usage is TRBV2 and J usage is TRBJ2-5, with 16 nucleotides matching TRBD2. Germline lookup yields CDR1 SNHLY and CDR2 FYNNEI. V lost 7 bases to trimming and J lost 5 bases; unmatched junction nucleotides: 7. The CDR3 is 16 amino acids. The CDR3 sequence: CASNLEGLAGGETQYF. Here the CDR3 DNA reads TGTGCCAGCAATCTCGAGGGACTAGCGGGGGGGGAGACCCAGTACTTC.

This clone was found a few times. V usage is TRBV11-3 and J usage is TRBJ2-1; D is possibly TRBD1 (6 bases). V was shortened by 6 bases and J by 3 bases, with 18 bases between the two germline ends. Germline CDR1 reads SGHNT; CDR2 reads YENEEA. The CDR3 is made up of 16 amino acids. The CDR3 here is CASSLGGQWNYNEQFF. The CDR3, as DNA: TGTGCCAGCAGTCTAGGCGGACAGTGGAACTACAATGAGCAGTTCTTC. The full variable domain, completed using reference TRBV11-3 and TRBJ2-1, is EAGVVQSPRYKIIEKKQPVAFWCNPISGHNTLYWYLQNLGQGPELLIRYENEEAVDDSQLPKDRFSAERLKGVDSTLKIQPAELGDSAVYLCASSLGGQWNYNEQFFGPGTRLTVL.

V is TRBV25-1 and J is TRBJ2-1; 7 nucleotides agree with TRBD1. The V segment lost 4 bases and the J segment 8 bases; nucleotides outside the gene matches: 11. CDR1 and CDR2 (germline): MGHDK, SYGVNS. This CDR3 has 15 amino acids. This CDR3 reads CASSGGRGSADEQFF. The CDR3 nucleotides are TGTGCCAGCAGTGGAGGCAGGGGGTCTGCGGATGAGCAGTTCTTC.

The chain is built from TRBV4-3 and TRBJ2-7; 7 bases map to TRBD1. CDR3 length: 14 residues. V lost 0 bases to trimming and J lost 1 base; unmatched junction nucleotides: 0. Germline lookup yields CDR1 LGHNA and CDR2 YSLEER. The CDR3 DNA follows: TGCGCCAGCAGCCAAGAGGACAGGTCCTACGAGCAGTACTTC. It specifies CASSQEDRSYEQYF.

The rearrangement joins TRBV5-1 to TRBJ1-3; weak D call: TRBD1 (6 bases). V lost 3 bases and J lost 2, with 9 bases in between. Per germline, CDR1 SGHRS and CDR2 YFSETQ. The CDR3 sequence is 14 residues long. CDR3 loop: CASSWGQAGNTIYF. As DNA, the CDR3 is TGCGCCAGCAGCTGGGGACAAGCTGGAAACACCATATATTTT.